This TCR beta chain appears in the sequencing data of a study of T-cell reconstitution after alpha-beta-depleted transplantation in children. Notes on the study in general: Among T cells one year after transplant, newly produced cells accounted for most counts and diversity. By about two months after transplant, alpha-beta T cells reportedly arose from several hundred graft clones that had expanded. The origin of high day-60 TCRbeta diversity in some patients lay in surviving recipient T cells and thymic progenitors.

This clonotype was detected only a few times. Its target is unknown. TCRbeta library construction was performed incorporating unique molecular identifiers. TCRdb itself ran the PCR reads through MiXCR, one entry per CDR3 protein. The sample consists of just over 950,000 distinct CDR3 sequences, 25% to 30% of them appearing once. The CDR3 consists of 11 residues. Trimming took 8 bases from V and 7 from J, leaving 11 bases between them. Germline V gene lookup returns CDR1 MNHEY and CDR2 SVGEGT. The chain uses TRBV6-2 or TRBV6-3 and TRBJ2-5; D may be TRBD1 (5 bases). The receptor was derived from a boy younger than two who had a stem cell transplant for SCID, so the T cells may come from the graft donor. Sequences were derived from PBMCs, mostly from graft donor cells, sampled 360 days after TCRalphabeta/CD19-depleted stem cell transplant. The CDR3 region has the DNA TGTGCCAGCCTTCAGCAGGGGACCCAGTACTTC. It encodes CASLQQGTQYF.